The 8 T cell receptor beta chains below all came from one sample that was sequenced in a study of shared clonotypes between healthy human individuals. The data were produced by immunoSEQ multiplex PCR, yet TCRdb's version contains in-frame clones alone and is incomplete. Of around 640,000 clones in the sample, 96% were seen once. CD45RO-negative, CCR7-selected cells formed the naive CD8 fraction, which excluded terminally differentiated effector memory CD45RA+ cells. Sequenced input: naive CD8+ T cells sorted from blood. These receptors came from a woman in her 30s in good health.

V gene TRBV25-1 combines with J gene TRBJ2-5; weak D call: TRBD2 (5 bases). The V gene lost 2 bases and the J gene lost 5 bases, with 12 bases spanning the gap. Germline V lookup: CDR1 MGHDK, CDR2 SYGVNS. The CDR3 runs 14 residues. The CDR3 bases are TGTGCCAGCAGTGAACCAGAGAGGGAGGAGACCCAGTACTTC. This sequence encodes CASSEPEREETQYF.

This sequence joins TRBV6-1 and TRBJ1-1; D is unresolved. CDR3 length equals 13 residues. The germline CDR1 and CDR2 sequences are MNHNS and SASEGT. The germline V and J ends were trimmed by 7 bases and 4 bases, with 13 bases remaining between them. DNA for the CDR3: TGTGCCAGCACGTCTTGGATGGGCACTGAAGCTTTCTTT. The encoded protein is CASTSWMGTEAFF.

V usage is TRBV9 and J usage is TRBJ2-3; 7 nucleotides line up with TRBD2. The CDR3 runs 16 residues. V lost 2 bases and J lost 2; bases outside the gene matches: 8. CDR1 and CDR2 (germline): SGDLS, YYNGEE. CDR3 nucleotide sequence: TGTGCCAGCAGCGTCGGACTAGGCACTCTCACAGATACGCAGTATTTT. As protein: CASSVGLGTLTDTQYF.

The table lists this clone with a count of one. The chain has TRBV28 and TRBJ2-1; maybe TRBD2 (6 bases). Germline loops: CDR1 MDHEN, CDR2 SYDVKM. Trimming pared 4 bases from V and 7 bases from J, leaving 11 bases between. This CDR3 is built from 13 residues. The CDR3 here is CASSSRLVNEQFF. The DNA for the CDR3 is TGTGCCAGCAGTTCTCGACTAGTAAATGAGCAGTTCTTC.

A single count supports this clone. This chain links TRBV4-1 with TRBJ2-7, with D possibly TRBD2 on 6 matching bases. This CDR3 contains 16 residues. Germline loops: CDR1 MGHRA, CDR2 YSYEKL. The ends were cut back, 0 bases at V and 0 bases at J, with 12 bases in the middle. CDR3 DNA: TGCGCCAGCAGCCAAGATGGGGGGTTAAGCTCCTACGAGCAGTACTTC. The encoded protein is CASSQDGGLSSYEQYF.

The CDR3 DNA reads TGTGCCAGCCTCGGACTAGCGAATGAGCAGTTCTTC. Encoded protein: CASLGLANEQFF. This chain joins TRBV28 and TRBJ2-1; 9 positions match TRBD2. Germline lookup yields CDR1 MDHEN and CDR2 SYDVKM. The CDR3 has 12 amino acids. Trimming removed 8 bases from V and 7 bases from J; junction bases left unmatched: 3.

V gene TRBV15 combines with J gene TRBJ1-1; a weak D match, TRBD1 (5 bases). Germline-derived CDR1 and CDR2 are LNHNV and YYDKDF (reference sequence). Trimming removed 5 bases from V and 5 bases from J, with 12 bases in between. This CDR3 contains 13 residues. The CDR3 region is CATSLAGWTEAFF. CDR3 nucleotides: TGTGCCACCAGCCTGGCAGGGTGGACTGAAGCTTTCTTT. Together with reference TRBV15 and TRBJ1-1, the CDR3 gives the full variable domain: DAMVIQNPRYQVTQFGKPVTLSCSQTLNHNVMYWYQQKSSQAPKLLFHYYDKDFNNEADTPDNFQSRRPNTSFCFLDIRSPGLGDTAMYLCATSLAGWTEAFFGQGTRLTVV.

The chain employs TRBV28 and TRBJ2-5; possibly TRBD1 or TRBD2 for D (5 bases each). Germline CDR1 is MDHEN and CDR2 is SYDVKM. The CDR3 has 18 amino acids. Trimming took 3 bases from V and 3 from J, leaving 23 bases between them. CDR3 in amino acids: CASSLIPWGKSGEETQYF. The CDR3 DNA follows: TGTGCCAGCAGTTTGATCCCCTGGGGGAAGTCCGGGGAAGAGACCCAGTACTTC. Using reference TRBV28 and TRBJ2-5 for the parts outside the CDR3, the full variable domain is DVKVTQSSRYLVKRTGEKVFLECVQDMDHENMFWYRQDPGLGLRLIYFSYDVKMKEKGDIPEGYSVSREKKERFSLILESASTNQTSMYLCASSLIPWGKSGEETQYFGPGTRLLVL.